This is a list of T cell receptor beta chains from one sample in a study of T cells in Graves' hyperthyroidism and ophthalmopathy. TCRdb redid the calling of the multiplex PCR reads with MiXCR, one entry per CDR3 protein. Altogether under 650,000 distinct CDR3 sequences are present, 15% to 20% being singletons, with the ten largest covering less than 4.5%. The specimen was blood. The receptors were gathered from a woman in her 30s with Graves' hyperthyroidism. The conserved cysteine and the conserved F or W are not part of the CDR3 here.

V | CDR3
TRBV5-1 | ASSTVGVESSGNTIY
TRBV6-2/TRBV6-3 | ASSFRGLAGGPTYEQY
TRBV28 | ASSSPQNIQY
TRBV6-2/TRBV6-3 | ASSAAGNFYEQY
TRBV5-1 | ASSRQREVTSEQF
TRBV19 | ASKGLAGDINEQF
TRBV10-3 | AISQGSTDTQY
TRBV19 | ASTRGMGIQPQH
TRBV11-1 | ASSPRGAATGELF
TRBV19 | ASSLQGFQRQPQH
TRBV7-8 | ASSLAFRDTYEQY
TRBV2 | ASSDLGGTGKHEQY
TRBV10-3 | AMSRSQANTEAF
TRBV5-1 | ASGGDGNTEAF
TRBV20-1 | SARDPRTGGAGAF
TRBV5-1 | ASSLAAWGTDTQY
TRBV6-4 | ASSDSRLNTEAF
TRBV24-1 | ATARGGTYEQY
TRBV19 | ASAELAGATGELF
TRBV7-2 | ASSLQGAIYNEQF
TRBV6-1 | ASTLSGWQF
TRBV19 | ASNWGSGRGNEQF
TRBV3-1 | ASSQVRGISPLH
TRBV12-3/TRBV12-4 | ASSPLSEAF
TRBV29-1 | SVGGGSLSTDTQY
TRBV28 | ASSPRDGAYEQY
TRBV6-1 | ASQEGTSGNTDTQY
TRBV20-1 | SATFESTDTQY
TRBV7-2 | ASSYHNTDTQY
TRBV2 | ASRPTSGSNSYEQY
TRBV5-1 | ASSLGTGIAKNIQY
TRBV4-2 | ASSQLARGNEQF
TRBV10-1 | ASSGFSGGGEQY
TRBV7-9 | ASSLDQQGREAF
TRBV27 | ASSLSSGHQAKNIQY
TRBV5-4 | ASRSDRGAYNEQF
TRBV2 | ASMGGAVNYGYT
TRBV2 | ASSAYSGSNEQY
TRBV27 | ASSLGRKYEQY
TRBV20-1 | SATWTGVNEQY
TRBV7-9 | ASSSGWANQPQH
TRBV28 | ASSSRDTGEKLF
TRBV20-1 | SARIPGQKNTEAF
TRBV28 | ASSLYATNEKLF
TRBV25-1 | AIRPDTNYGYT
TRBV5-1 | ASSLERGSGYT
TRBV7-2 | ASSLAGVDNEQF
TRBV28 | ASSLSRDLTYEQY
TRBV7-3 | ASSLTVTSYNEQF
TRBV6-2/TRBV6-3 | ASSYSRSEKYTQY
TRBV12-5 | ASGFVLQGFYGYT
TRBV6-1 | ASSRDPFGSGYT
TRBV5-1 | ASSPATITSYEQY
TRBV7-3 | ASSPLSGRSYNEQF
TRBV11-3 | ASSLGGTTYQPQH
TRBV14 | ASSREFSQGWHIQY
TRBV7-9 | ASSFDTRRAF